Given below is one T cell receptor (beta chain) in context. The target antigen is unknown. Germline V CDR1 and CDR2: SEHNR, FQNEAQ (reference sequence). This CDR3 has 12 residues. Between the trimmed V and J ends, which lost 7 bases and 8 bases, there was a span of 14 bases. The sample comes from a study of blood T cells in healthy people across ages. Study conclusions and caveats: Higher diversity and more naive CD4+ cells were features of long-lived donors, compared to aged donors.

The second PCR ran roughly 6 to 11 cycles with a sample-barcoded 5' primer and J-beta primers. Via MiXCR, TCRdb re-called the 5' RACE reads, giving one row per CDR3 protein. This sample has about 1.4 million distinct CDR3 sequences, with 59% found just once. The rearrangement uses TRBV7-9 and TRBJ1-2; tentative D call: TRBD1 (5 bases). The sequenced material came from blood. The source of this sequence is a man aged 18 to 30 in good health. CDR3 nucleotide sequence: TGTGCCAGCACCTCAGTAGGGGAAGGCTACACCTTC. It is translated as CASTSVGEGYTF.